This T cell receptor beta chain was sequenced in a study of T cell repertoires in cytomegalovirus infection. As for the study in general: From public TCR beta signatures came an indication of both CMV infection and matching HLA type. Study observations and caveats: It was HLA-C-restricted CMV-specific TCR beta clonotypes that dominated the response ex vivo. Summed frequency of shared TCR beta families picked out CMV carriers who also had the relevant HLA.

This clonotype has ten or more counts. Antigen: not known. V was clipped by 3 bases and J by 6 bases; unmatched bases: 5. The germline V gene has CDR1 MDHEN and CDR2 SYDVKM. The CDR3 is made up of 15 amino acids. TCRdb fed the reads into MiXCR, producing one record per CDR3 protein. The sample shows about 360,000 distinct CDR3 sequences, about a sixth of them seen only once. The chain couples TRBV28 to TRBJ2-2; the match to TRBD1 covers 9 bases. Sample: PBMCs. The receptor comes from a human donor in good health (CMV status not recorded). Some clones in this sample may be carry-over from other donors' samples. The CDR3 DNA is TGTGCCAGCAGTTTGGGACAGGGCTTGGCCGGGGAGCTGTTTTTT. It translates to CASSLGQGLAGELFF.